This paragraph reports one T cell receptor beta chain. This entry is derived from a study of T cell changes during pregnancy in multiple sclerosis. This table comes from immunoSEQ multiplex PCR, and its TCRdb copy is limited to in-frame clones, with some not included. This table holds fewer than 85,000 clones, 70% to 90% found once. Trimming took off 6 bases at V and 0 bases at J, with 15 bases between the two ends. The germline gives CDR1 SEHNR, CDR2 FQNEAQ (reference sequence). There are 15 residues in the CDR3. This receptor was obtained from a female donor with multiple sclerosis, enrolled in a pregnancy study. This material consisted of peripheral blood, taken before pregnancy. The J gene is TRBJ2-7, the V gene TRBV7-9; TRBD2 is a possible D gene (5 bases). The CDR3 spells CASSPETTSSYEQYF. CDR3 bases: TGTGCCAGCAGTCCTGAGACTACGAGCTCCTACGAGCAGTACTTC.